This section outlines one T cell receptor (beta chain) sequence together with its context. Its target is not known. The sample is drawn from a study of a mutant IDH1 vaccine in newly diagnosed glioma. The overall study: Scheduled for weeks 1, 3, 5, 7, 11, 15, 19 and 23, eight vaccinations were given to patients. Most patients had radiochemotherapy with temozolomide before enrollment; others had one alone. Sex distribution of treated patients was about 60% male and around 40% female; mean age was around 40 years.

Noted time point: week 23, last vaccination. With topical imiquimod, each dose of the vaccine consisted of 300 ug of mutant IDH1 20-mer peptide. The germline V gene has CDR1 SGHAT and CDR2 FQNNGV. The CDR3 totals 15 residues. The ends were cut back, 4 bases at V and 3 bases at J, with 13 bases in the middle. TCRdb keeps only in-frame clones here, not all; method: immunoSEQ multiplex PCR. Among 30,000 to 40,000 clones listed, roughly 76% were seen once. Sequences were derived from PBMCs, sampled from a glioma patient whose treatment included an IDH1 peptide vaccine. The chain joins TRBV11-2 to TRBJ2-1, with a tentative D call TRBD1 (5 bases). The receptor comes from a man aged 35 to 55 with glioma. The CDR3 coding sequence is TGTGCCAGCAGCTCAGTAAGGGGAAACTACAATGAGCAGTTCTTC. Translation: CASSSVRGNYNEQFF.